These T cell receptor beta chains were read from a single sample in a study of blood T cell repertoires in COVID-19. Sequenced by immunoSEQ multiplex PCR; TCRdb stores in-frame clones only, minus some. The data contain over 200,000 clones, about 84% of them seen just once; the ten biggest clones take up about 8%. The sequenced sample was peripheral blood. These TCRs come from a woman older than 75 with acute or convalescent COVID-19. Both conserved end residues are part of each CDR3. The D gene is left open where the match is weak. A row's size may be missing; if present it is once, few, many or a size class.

TGTGCCAGCAGCGAAAGACCGACAGGGGATTGCGAGCAGTACTTC,CASSERPTGDCEQYF,TRBV11-3,.,TRBJ2-7,TRBD1
TGTGCCAGCAGAAGAACGGGAGAGCAGTACTTC,CASRRTGEQYF,TRBV11-2,.,TRBJ2-7,.
TGCGCCAGCAGCATCGACAGGGGTTACTCCTACAATGAGCAGTTCTTC,CASSIDRGYSYNEQFF,TRBV5-1,.,TRBJ2-1,TRBD1
TGTGCCAGCAGCCAATACAGGGATGGGGTCTCACCCCTCCACTTT,CASSQYRDGVSPLHF,TRBV14,.,TRBJ1-6,.
TGCGCCAGTAGTACAGGGGTCGGAGAAAAACTGTTTTTT,CASSTGVGEKLFF,TRBV10-1,.,TRBJ1-4,TRBD1
TGTGCCACCAGCAGAGATGAGGGAGGTAACACCTTC,CATSRDEGGNTF,TRBV15,few,TRBJ1-2,.
TGTGCCAGCAGCCCAAAGACTAGCGGGACCTACAATGAGCAGTTCTTC,CASSPKTSGTYNEQFF,TRBV7-3,once,TRBJ2-1,TRBD2
TGTGCCAGCAGTTCCCCGTTCAATCAGCCCCAGCATTTT,CASSSPFNQPQHF,TRBV12-3/TRBV12-4,.,TRBJ1-5,.
TGTGCCAGCAGGGATACAGGGGGCGCGGGCTACACCTTC,CASRDTGGAGYTF,TRBV6-5,.,TRBJ1-2,TRBD1
TGTGCCAGCAGGCCTTCGGGACAGAAGTACGAGCAGTACTTC,CASRPSGQKYEQYF,TRBV27,.,TRBJ2-7,TRBD1
TGTGCCAGCAGCTGTAGTGGGGGAGGGGGCACAGATACGCAGTATTTT,CASSCSGGGGTDTQYF,TRBV7-9,.,TRBJ2-3,TRBD2
TGTGCCAGCAGCTCGTTTGACAGATTCTCTGGAAACACCATATATTTT,CASSSFDRFSGNTIYF,TRBV5-5,.,TRBJ1-3,.
TGTGCCAGCAAACCGGACAGGGGGAACACTGAAGCTTTCTTT,CASKPDRGNTEAFF,TRBV27,.,TRBJ1-1,TRBD1
TGTGCCAGCATGCCGCTAGCGGGAGGATTCGGGACTTCCTACGAGCAGTACTTC,CASMPLAGGFGTSYEQYF,TRBV2,.,TRBJ2-7,TRBD2
TGTGCCAGCAGCCAGAGCGGGACAGGGGGCCCTGAAGCTTTCTTT,CASSQSGTGGPEAFF,TRBV6-5,.,TRBJ1-1,TRBD1
TGTGCCAGCAGTAACGGACTAGCGGGGGCCTTTTCCTACGAGCAGTACTTC,CASSNGLAGAFSYEQYF,TRBV6-2/TRBV6-3,many,TRBJ2-7,TRBD2
TGCAGCGGACGGACAGGAGAAGAGACCCAGTACTTC,CSGRTGEETQYF,TRBV29-1,.,TRBJ2-5,TRBD1
TGTGCCAGTAGTATCCTCACGACTAGACTTAGCACAGATACGCAGTATTTT,CASSILTTRLSTDTQYF,TRBV19,.,TRBJ2-3,.
TGTGCCAGCAGCCAAGAGGGGGGACTAGGGGCTGAGCAGTTCTTC,CASSQEGGLGAEQFF,TRBV3-1/TRBV3-2,.,TRBJ2-1,TRBD2
TGTGCCAGCAGTAGGGGGGGAAACACCATATATTTT,CASSRGGNTIYF,TRBV25-1,.,TRBJ1-3,.
TGTGCCAGCATACGGACAGGGACCACCGGGGAGCTGTTTTTT,CASIRTGTTGELFF,TRBV6-5,.,TRBJ2-2,TRBD1
TGTGCCAGCAGCGCCCCACACAGGGGCTCTGGAAACACCATATATTTT,CASSAPHRGSGNTIYF,TRBV9,many,TRBJ1-3,TRBD1
TGTGCGGCAGGCAACCAAGAGACCCAGTACTTC,CAAGNQETQYF,TRBV19,few,TRBJ2-5,.
TGTGCCAGCAAACTAGCGGGGGCTAACCAAGAGACCCAGTACTTC,CASKLAGANQETQYF,TRBV2,.,TRBJ2-5,TRBD2
TGCGCCAGCAGCTTGGAGGGGAGGATTAATGAAAAACTGTTTTTT,CASSLEGRINEKLFF,TRBV5-1,few,TRBJ1-4,.
TGTGCCACCAGTGGTAACAGGGGGCACGGCAATCAGCCCCAGCATTTT,CATSGNRGHGNQPQHF,TRBV24-1,.,TRBJ1-5,TRBD1
TGTGCCTGGAGCGACCGACAGGGGGGGAGGTGGAACATTCAGTACTTC,CAWSDRQGGRWNIQYF,TRBV30,.,TRBJ2-4,TRBD1
TGTGCCAGCAGTCCCCGTTCTAACAGGGCCTACAATGAGCAGTTCTTC,CASSPRSNRAYNEQFF,TRBV7-9,.,TRBJ2-1,.
TGTGCCAGCAGCCCGACAAGAGTAGTGACCGGGGAGCTGTTTTTT,CASSPTRVVTGELFF,TRBV5-4,.,TRBJ2-2,.
TGTGCCAGTATCGAGGGGGCAGGCGACACTGAAGCTTTCTTT,CASIEGAGDTEAFF,TRBV19,.,TRBJ1-1,TRBD1
TGTGCCAGCAGCTTAGTCGGGGATTCTGGAAACACCATATATTTT,CASSLVGDSGNTIYF,TRBV7-9,few,TRBJ1-3,.
TGTGCCAGCTCACTCAGGGAAGGCGACGAGCAGTACTTC,CASSLREGDEQYF,TRBV18,.,TRBJ2-7,.
TGTGCCAGCAGCTTATTGGCTCCGACTAGCACAGATACGCAGTATTTT,CASSLLAPTSTDTQYF,TRBV5-5,.,TRBJ2-3,.
TGTGCCAGCAGCTTAACGGCTAGTTCCTACAATGAGCAGTTCTTC,CASSLTASSYNEQFF,TRBV7-2,.,TRBJ2-1,.
TGTGCCAGCTCACCCGGACAGGGGGCCACTGAAGCTTTCTTT,CASSPGQGATEAFF,TRBV18,.,TRBJ1-1,TRBD1
TGTGCCAGCAGCTTTCGAAAATACCAGGACAGGGAGGTGAATGAGCAGTTCTTC,CASSFRKYQDREVNEQFF,TRBV7-9,.,TRBJ2-1,TRBD1
TGTGCCAGCAGTGCGACTAGCGGGGGGCCGTCCCTCACAGATACGCAGTATTTT,CASSATSGGPSLTDTQYF,TRBV6-1,.,TRBJ2-3,TRBD2
TGTGCCAGCAGTCAAATAACAGGGGCTGGAAACACCATATATTTT,CASSQITGAGNTIYF,TRBV6-5,.,TRBJ1-3,TRBD1
TGCGCCAGCAGCTTGGGAGAAGGCACAGATACGCAGTATTTT,CASSLGEGTDTQYF,TRBV5-1,.,TRBJ2-3,.
TGTGCCAGCAGTTTTTCCCCTCGGGGGAGGTACACTGAAGCTTTCTTT,CASSFSPRGRYTEAFF,TRBV28,.,TRBJ1-1,.
TGTGCCAGCAGACAACTTCGGGACAGGTTACACGAGCAGTACTTC,CASRQLRDRLHEQYF,TRBV11-2,.,TRBJ2-7,TRBD1
TGTGCCAGCTCACCGGGACAGGGGGTCTCCTACGAGCAGTACTTC,CASSPGQGVSYEQYF,TRBV18,.,TRBJ2-7,TRBD1
TGCGCCAGCAGCCCTGGGGACCGGGAGTATACTGAAGCTTTCTTT,CASSPGDREYTEAFF,TRBV5-1,.,TRBJ1-1,.
TGTGCCATCAGGACGGGGGAGGGGAGCCCTGAAGCTTTCTTT,CAIRTGEGSPEAFF,TRBV10-3,.,TRBJ1-1,.
TGTGCCAGCTCACCTCAACACGGAACAGCGGCCGGGGAGCTGTTTTTT,CASSPQHGTAAGELFF,TRBV18,.,TRBJ2-2,.
TGTGCCAGCAGCTTGGGTGGGTCCGACAGCCAGCCCCAGCATTTT,CASSLGGSDSQPQHF,TRBV5-6,.,TRBJ1-5,.
TGTGCCAGCAACCTCGGGGACAGGGAGGGGGATGGCTACACCTTC,CASNLGDREGDGYTF,TRBV27,.,TRBJ1-2,TRBD1
TGTGCCACCAGCAGAGATCATAGCGGGGGGATAAGCACAGATACGCAGTATTTT,CATSRDHSGGISTDTQYF,TRBV15,.,TRBJ2-3,TRBD2